The TCR beta chain described here comes from a study of regulatory T cells in long-lasting Graves disease. Study context: Antithyroid drugs had been taken by newly diagnosed Graves' patients for under 3 months. General study points: Examination was confined to peripheral blood, excluding thyroid tissue. TRBV28 was favored in persistent disease, as were TRBJ1-2 and TRBJ2-5.

About this clonotype itself: Its antigen is not identified.

Per germline, CDR1 LNHDA and CDR2 SQIVND (reference sequence). V was clipped by 4 bases and J by 5 bases; unmatched bases: 14. The CDR3 loop spans 17 amino acids. Investigators prepared the TCR beta libraries by applying iRepertoire HTBI primers and Arm-PCR of CDR3 regions. Authors' methods: Identified segments across samples numbered approximately 60 TRBV and roughly 15 TRBJ. One entry per CDR3 protein results from TCRdb running MiXCR on the multiplex PCR reads. TCRdb's processing, not the authors', yielded these V and J calls. The profile shows some 250,000 distinct CDR3 sequences, 20% of them singletons. Sample time point: newly diagnosed GD, antithyroid drugs for less than 3 months. Preparation of the TCR library used RNA extracted from PBMCs.

The V call is TRBV19, the J call TRBJ2-4; TRBD1 aligns across 7 bases. This TCR was recovered from a female donor with Graves disease. The material sequenced was peripheral blood mononuclear cells (PBMCs), taken at new diagnosis, from a patient treated with antithyroid drugs. The CDR3 here is CASSRRPRGSLENIQYF. CDR3 sequence (DNA): TGTGCCAGTAGTAGACGGCCCAGGGGGTCGCTTGAAAACATTCAGTACTTC.